What follows are 27 T cell receptor beta chains derived from one specimen sequenced in a study of cytomegalovirus exposure and HLA in healthy donors. A multiplex PCR was run with 60 Vbeta primers and 13 Jbeta primers. Data came from immunoSEQ multiplex PCR; TCRdb stores just in-frame clones and leaves some out. The sample records about 98,000 clones, 80% to 85% being singletons. Specimen: PBMCs. The receptors originated from a man aged 40-55 years in good health and CMV-seronegative.

V and J are TRBV27 and TRBJ1-4, with D possibly TRBD1 on 5 matching bases. Trimming pared 0 bases from V and 0 bases from J, leaving 26 bases between. Germline loops: CDR1 MNHEY, CDR2 SMNVEV (reference sequence). The CDR3 is 22 amino acids. CDR3 residues: CASSLSYGKWGQRGATNEKLFF. CDR3 DNA sequence: TGTGCCAGCAGTTTATCCTATGGCAAATGGGGCCAACGGGGGGCAACTAATGAAAAACTGTTTTTT.

The chain combines TRBV30 with TRBJ1-1; TRBD1 might be the D (5 bases). Between the trimmed V and J ends, which lost 0 bases and 1 base, there was a span of 9 bases. Per germline, CDR1 GTSNPN and CDR2 SVGIG (reference sequence). The length of the CDR3 is 14 residues. The chain's CDR3 is CAWSVDSRNTEAFF. Here the CDR3 DNA reads TGTGCCTGGAGTGTAGACAGCAGGAACACTGAAGCTTTCTTT.

The V gene is TRBV11-2, the J gene TRBJ2-7, with 7 bases fitting TRBD1. After removal of 3 bases from V and 7 bases from J, the junction contained 6 bases not matched to a gene. The CDR3 is 13 residues long. Per germline, CDR1 SGHAT and CDR2 FQNNGV. CDR3 loop: CASSLGTASEQYF. Written as DNA, the CDR3 is TGTGCCAGCAGCTTGGGGACAGCATCTGAGCAGTACTTC.

The V and J genes are TRBV15 and TRBJ1-2; D gene ambiguous. In germline, CDR1 is LNHNV, CDR2 YYDKDF (reference sequence). Trimming took 0 bases from V and 7 from J, leaving 9 bases between them. The CDR3 is made up of 13 amino acids. The chain's CDR3 is CATSRDPGGGYTF. As DNA, the CDR3 is TGTGCCACCAGCAGAGACCCGGGTGGTGGCTACACCTTC.

The V and J genes are TRBV5-6 and TRBJ2-7; weak D call: TRBD1 (5 bases). Germline assignment: CDR1 SGHDT and CDR2 YYEEEE. The CDR3 length is 14 residues. Trimming took off 1 base at V and 3 bases at J, with 11 bases between the two ends. Here the CDR3 DNA reads TGTGCCAGCAGCTTGCGTGGGCAGGGCTACGAGCAGTACTTC. Translating it yields CASSLRGQGYEQYF.

This chain connects TRBV28 to TRBJ1-2, with 9 positions matching TRBD1. This CDR3 has 17 amino acids. V lost 6 bases to trimming and J lost 3 bases; unmatched junction nucleotides: 14. Germline CDR1 MDHEN, CDR2 SYDVKM. The DNA for the CDR3 is TGTGCCAGCAGCGACGGGGACAGGGAGACACCCCACTATGGCTACACCTTC. Its protein product is CASSDGDRETPHYGYTF.

A word on this clone: Other DNA sequences within the sample encode an identical CDR3. V usage is TRBV29-1 and J usage is TRBJ1-1; D might be TRBD1 (6 bases). V lost 6 bases and J lost 1, with 9 bases in between. CDR1 SQVTM and CDR2 ANQGSEA come from the germline V gene. This CDR3 has 12 residues. In nucleotides, the CDR3 is TGCAGCGTGGGACAAGGGAACACTGAAGCTTTCTTT. Protein product: CSVGQGNTEAFF.

This clone was picked up one time. The genes are TRBV5-1 and TRBJ2-5; 7 bases match TRBD1. CDR1 and CDR2 from the germline V gene are SGHRS and YFSETQ. The trim removed 0 bases at V and 3 bases at J, leaving 5 bases unmatched. The CDR3 loop spans 15 amino acids. The CDR3 reads CASSLGGQPKETQYF. CDR3 nucleotides: TGCGCCAGCAGCTTGGGGGGACAGCCGAAAGAGACCCAGTACTTC.

The chain uses TRBV5-6 and TRBJ1-2; 10 bases align to TRBD1. Germline V gene lookup returns CDR1 SGHDT and CDR2 YYEEEE. Trimming removed 1 base from V and 5 bases from J; junction bases left unmatched: 5. The CDR3 runs 15 residues. The CDR3 sequence is CASSLLGQGSYGYTF. For the CDR3, the DNA is TGTGCCAGCAGCTTGCTGGGACAGGGGAGTTATGGCTACACCTTC.

The gene calls are TRBV6-1 and TRBJ2-5; 7 bases are shared with TRBD1. Judging by the DNA end, TRBJ2-7 fits better; the J call may be wrong. The CDR3 spans 13 residues. CDR1 and CDR2 (germline): MNHNS, SASEGT. The CDR3 bases are TGTGCCAGCGTTAGACAGGGCAGGTACGAGCAGTACTTC. Translation: CASVRQGRYEQYF.

This clone was detected only a few times. The chain couples TRBV19 to TRBJ1-4; D is ambiguous. V was clipped by 3 bases and J by 0 bases, with 11 bases between them. Germline CDR1 and CDR2: LNHDA and SQIVND (reference sequence). This CDR3 is 16 amino acids long. The CDR3 DNA sequence: TGTGCCAGTAGTATGCTCGGCCTAGCAACTAATGAAAAACTGTTTTTT. This codes for CASSMLGLATNEKLFF.

CDR3 sequence reads: CASSSIGGRVGNTEAFF. The CDR3, as DNA: TGTGCCAGCAGCTCCATCGGTGGCAGGGTAGGGAACACTGAAGCTTTCTTT. V is TRBV7-3 and J is TRBJ1-1; the D gene is possibly TRBD1 (5 bases). From germline, CDR1 is SGHTA and CDR2 FQGTGA. The CDR3 has 17 amino acids. V was clipped by 4 bases and J by 1 base, with 19 bases between them.

The gene calls are TRBV9 and TRBJ1-1; 8 bases fit TRBD1. CDR1 is SGDLS and CDR2 is YYNGEE in the germline V gene. V lost 4 bases, J lost 1 base, and 6 bases stayed unmatched. CDR3 length: 15 amino acids. CDR3 sequence (DNA): TGTGCCAGCAGCACCCGACAGGGGACGAACACTGAAGCTTTCTTT. It encodes CASSTRQGTNTEAFF.

The chain recombines TRBV5-4 with TRBJ2-5, with D possibly being TRBD2 (5 bases). Trimming took off 2 bases at V and 5 bases at J, with 13 bases between the two ends. Per the germline V gene, CDR1 is SGHNT and CDR2 is YYREEE (reference sequence). The CDR3 is 14 amino acids. CDR3 sequence reads: CASSFTEGRETQYF. The DNA of the CDR3 is TGTGCCAGCAGCTTTACAGAGGGCAGGGAGACCCAGTACTTC.

This clone was counted once. The genes are TRBV11-2 and TRBJ2-7, with TRBD1 matching 7 bases. The ends lost 1 base at V and 3 bases at J; junction bases unmatched: 6. This CDR3 is 15 amino acids long. Germline CDR1 SGHAT, CDR2 FQNNGV. Written as DNA, the CDR3 is TGTGCCAGCAGCTTAGGATGGGACAGAAACTACGAGCAGTACTTC. Its translation: CASSLGWDRNYEQYF.

This clone has a single count. This rearrangement joins TRBV18 to TRBJ1-1; the D gene is possibly TRBD1 (5 bases). The CDR3 is 13 residues long. From germline, CDR1 is KGHSH and CDR2 LQKENI. The V gene lost 6 bases and the J gene lost 5 bases, with 13 bases spanning the gap. The CDR3 here is CASSPPPGTEAFF. The DNA of the CDR3 is TGTGCCAGCTCCCCTCCCCCAGGGACTGAAGCTTTCTTT.

The chain links TRBV7-2 to TRBJ1-5; 11 nucleotides align to TRBD1. The germline V gene has CDR1 SGHTA and CDR2 FQGNSA. This CDR3 is built from 17 residues. With 5 bases clipped from V and 3 bases from J, the junction kept 9 bases outside the gene matches. CDR3 residues: CASSVTGTGGNNQPQHF. CDR3 coding DNA: TGTGCCAGCAGCGTAACCGGGACAGGGGGGAACAATCAGCCCCAGCATTTT.

This chain's CDR3 is CASSLIGRAYSPLHF. For the CDR3, the DNA is TGTGCCAGCAGCTTGATAGGGAGGGCTTATTCACCCCTCCACTTT. The genes are TRBV5-4 and TRBJ1-6; D unclear. The V and J ends lost 1 base and 8 bases respectively, with 13 bases between them. CDR3 length: 15 residues. Germline-derived CDR1 and CDR2 are SGHNT and YYREEE (reference sequence).

In this sample, this clone turned up once. The chain employs TRBV13 and TRBJ1-2; D is possibly TRBD1 (5 bases). Germline CDR1 reads PRHDT; CDR2 reads FYEKMQ (reference sequence). V lost 5 bases, J lost 3 bases, and 13 bases lay in between. The CDR3 sequence is 14 residues long. CDR3 protein: CASSTSAGDYGYTF. CDR3 coding DNA: TGTGCCAGCAGCACTTCCGCGGGGGACTATGGCTACACCTTC.

The chain couples TRBV6-1 to TRBJ2-7; TRBD1 aligns across 11 bases. Trimming cost V 6 bases and J 2 bases; bases outside gene matches: 6. Germline loops: CDR1 MNHNS, CDR2 SASEGT. This CDR3 has 15 amino acids. CDR3: CASRLGQGATYEQYF. CDR3 DNA sequence: TGTGCCAGCAGGCTAGGACAGGGGGCTACCTACGAGCAGTACTTC.

The chain employs TRBV4-1 and TRBJ1-5, with 11 positions matching TRBD1. Trimming took 0 bases from V and 1 from J; bases not matched to a gene: 2. Germline V gene sequence: CDR1 MGHRA, CDR2 YSYEKL. CDR3 length: 17 amino acids. For the CDR3, the DNA is TGCGCCAGCAGCCAAGATGGGACAGGGGGGAGCAATCAGCCCCAGCATTTT. This encodes CASSQDGTGGSNQPQHF.

In the case of this clone: Additional DNA sequences in this sample encode the identical CDR3. This chain links TRBV5-8 with TRBJ1-5; the D is unclear. The CDR3 covers 17 residues. With 4 bases removed from V and 1 base from J, the gap between germline ends came to 18 bases. The germline gives CDR1 SGHTS, CDR2 YDEGEE. The CDR3 bases are TGTGCCAGCAGCCAATCGGAACGGGGTTTCAGCAATCAGCCCCAGCATTTT. Its protein is CASSQSERGFSNQPQHF.

Here the CDR3 DNA reads TGCGCCAGCAGCCAAGATTTAGAAATCGGACTAGGCACAGATACGCAGTATTTT. Its translation: CASSQDLEIGLGTDTQYF. The chain uses TRBV4-3 and TRBJ2-3; 7 nucleotides match TRBD2. This CDR3 has 18 amino acids. CDR1 LGHNA and CDR2 YSLEER come from the germline V gene. Trimming took 0 bases from V and 1 from J; bases not matched to a gene: 10.

Only a few counts were recorded for this clone. This chain links TRBV14 with TRBJ1-1; D call uncertain. This CDR3 has 12 amino acids. The germline CDR1 and CDR2 sequences are SGHDN and FVKESK. V was cut by 1 base and J by 4 bases, with 4 bases left in between. The CDR3 loop reads CASSQAVTEAFF. As DNA, the CDR3 is TGTGCCAGCAGCCAAGCGGTCACTGAAGCTTTCTTT.

This chain joins TRBV6-1 and TRBJ1-5; D might be TRBD1 (5 bases). The CDR3 extends over 16 amino acids. The V end lost 3 bases, the J end lost 2 bases, and 14 bases lay between the germline ends. The V gene's germline CDR1 is MNHNS and CDR2 SASEGT. This CDR3 reads CASSDWRGRGNQPQHF. In nucleotides, the CDR3 is TGTGCCAGCAGTGACTGGAGGGGACGAGGCAATCAGCCCCAGCATTTT.

This chain uses TRBV10-3 with TRBJ1-2, with a tentative D call TRBD1 (5 bases). The CDR3 has 16 amino acids. V was cut by 0 bases and J by 2 bases, with 13 bases left in between. Germline values: CDR1 ENHRY, CDR2 SYGVKD. In DNA, the CDR3 is TGTGCCATCAGTGAGTCGAGCAGGGTGAGGAACTATGGCTACACCTTC. Protein sequence: CAISESSRVRNYGYTF.

Of note for this clone: Since the CDR3 does not end with the conserved phenylalanine or tryptophan, this likely comes from a read error. The chain carries TRBV7-2 and TRBJ1-5; the D is unclear. Germline-derived CDR1 and CDR2 are SGHTA and FQGNSA. The V end lost 5 bases, the J end lost 3 bases, and 8 bases lay between the germline ends. This CDR3 comprises 13 residues. CDR3 loop: CASSLLDNQPQHL. The CDR3 DNA sequence: TGTGCCAGCAGCCTCCTTGACAATCAGCCCCAGCATCTT.